These 24 T cell receptor beta chains were all obtained from the same sample, sequenced in a study of identical twins. Via MiXCR, TCRdb re-called the 5' RACE reads, giving one row per CDR3 protein. The sample has 500,000 to 600,000 distinct CDR3 sequences, under 25% seen once; the top ten hold 0.91%. Separately, the same data were catalogued under a study of T cells expressing NK-cell markers.

The specimen sequenced was CD4+ T cells sorted from blood. All receptors come from a woman aged 18-29 years in good health.

This clonotype has just a few counts. The chain uses TRBV9 and TRBJ2-1; D is possibly TRBD2 (5 bases). CDR1 SGDLS and CDR2 YYNGEE come from the germline V gene. This CDR3 has 13 amino acids. V was shortened by 0 bases and J by 9 bases, with 10 bases between the two germline ends. The CDR3: CASSVVRTSEQFF. For the CDR3, the DNA is TGTGCCAGCAGCGTAGTACGGACTTCTGAGCAGTTCTTC.

This clonotype was observed a handful of times. The CDR3 sequence: CASSYSSDRGQAFF. The CDR3 bases are TGTGCCAGCAGTTACTCATCGGACAGGGGGCAAGCTTTCTTT. This sequence joins TRBV6-5 and TRBJ1-1, with 11 bases fitting TRBD1. J gave up 9 bases and V 0 bases, and 3 bases lay outside the gene matches. The CDR3 has 14 amino acids. Looked up from germline, CDR1 is MNHEY and CDR2 is SVGAGI.

There are a few counts of this clonotype. V usage is TRBV20-1 and J usage is TRBJ1-1, with 10 bases aligning to TRBD1. Per the germline V gene, CDR1 is DFQATT and CDR2 is SNEGSKA (reference sequence). V was clipped by 6 bases and J by 6 bases; unmatched bases: 4. This CDR3 spans 12 amino acids. CDR3 region: CSAGQGVAEAFF. The CDR3 nucleotides are TGCAGTGCAGGACAGGGGGTCGCTGAAGCTTTCTTT.

The rearrangement uses TRBV2 and TRBJ1-1; no reliable D call. The length of the CDR3 is 12 residues. V lost 8 bases, J lost 0 bases, and 7 bases lay in between. Germline values: CDR1 SNHLY, CDR2 FYNNEI. CDR3 coding DNA: TGTGCCAGCCAGAGAATGAACACTGAAGCTTTCTTT. It translates to CASQRMNTEAFF.

This clonotype was seen only a few times. The chain carries TRBV12-3 or TRBV12-4 and TRBJ2-2; tentative D call: TRBD2 (5 bases). The CDR3 is made up of 13 amino acids. Trimming shortened V by 2 bases and J by 6 bases, and 7 bases separated the two germline ends. The CDR3 reads CASSLRGPGELFF. Written as DNA, the CDR3 is TGTGCCAGCAGTTTACGAGGGCCCGGGGAGCTGTTTTTT.

This clonotype was observed a few times. The chain employs TRBV20-1 and TRBJ2-5; 8 bases match TRBD1. J was trimmed by 5 bases and V by 3 bases; bases with no gene match: 5. Germline V gene lookup returns CDR1 DFQATT and CDR2 SNEGSKA (reference sequence). The CDR3 covers 13 residues. The chain's CDR3 is CSASGQGRETQYF. DNA for the CDR3: TGCAGTGCTAGTGGACAGGGCCGGGAGACCCAGTACTTC.

This clonotype was detected a few times. The chain is built from TRBV20-1 and TRBJ1-4; no reliable D call. Germline CDR1 DFQATT, CDR2 SNEGSKA (reference sequence). V lost 5 bases to trimming and J lost 0 bases, with 13 bases between them. The CDR3 has 15 amino acids. The CDR3 bases are TGCAGTGCTCCGACGGGGTCGACAACTAATGAAAAACTGTTTTTT. This codes for CSAPTGSTTNEKLFF.

The rearrangement links TRBV9 to TRBJ2-7, with 9 bases lining up with TRBD1. The junction had 8 bases not matched to a gene; V was cut back by 2 bases and J by 5 bases. The CDR3 length is 15 residues. CDR1 and CDR2 from the germline V gene are SGDLS and YYNGEE. CDR3 nucleotides: TGTGCCAGCAGCGTGACGACAGGGGGATCCCACGAGCAGTACTTC. It specifies CASSVTTGGSHEQYF.

This clonotype was counted only a few times. V is TRBV20-1 and J is TRBJ2-7; 10 bases are shared with TRBD2. The CDR3 has 20 amino acids. CDR1 is DFQATT and CDR2 is SNEGSKA in the germline V gene (reference sequence). The junction had 17 bases not matched to a gene; V was cut back by 0 bases and J by 0 bases. The CDR3 DNA follows: TGCAGTGCTAGAGATGGGGTCCGTAGAGCGGGAGGGCAGAGCTCCTACGAGCAGTACTTC. This translates into CSARDGVRRAGGQSSYEQYF.

This clonotype was picked up a small number of times. The chain has TRBV20-1 and TRBJ2-5, with unresolved D. The length of the CDR3 is 12 residues. Trimming took 4 bases from V and 5 from J, leaving 11 bases between them. From germline, CDR1 is DFQATT and CDR2 SNEGSKA (reference sequence). CDR3 DNA: TGCAGTGCTACTGTCGAGGTGGAGACCCAGTACTTC. Translated, it gives CSATVEVETQYF.

This clonotype has more than one count but fewer than ten. The V call is TRBV5-1, the J call TRBJ2-7; 10 bases match TRBD1. V lost 6 bases to trimming and J lost 5 bases; unmatched junction nucleotides: 5. CDR3 length: 13 amino acids. CDR1 SGHRS and CDR2 YFSETQ come from the germline V gene. The CDR3 sequence is CASTGQGTNEQYF. The CDR3 DNA reads TGCGCCAGCACGGGACAGGGGACAAACGAGCAGTACTTC.

The chain carries TRBV7-9 and TRBJ2-5; D unresolved. V was cut by 7 bases and J by 4 bases, with 7 bases left in between. CDR1 and CDR2 from the germline V gene are SEHNR and FQNEAQ (reference sequence). The CDR3 covers 11 residues. CDR3 sequence: CASTRTETQYF. CDR3 nucleotide sequence: TGTGCCAGCACCCGTACAGAGACCCAGTACTTC.

The table lists this clonotype with many counts. This sequence joins TRBV29-1 and TRBJ2-7; a possible D gene is TRBD2 (6 bases). The V gene lost 4 bases and the J gene lost 6 bases, with 22 bases spanning the gap. CDR1 and CDR2 (germline): SQVTM, ANQGSEA. The CDR3 runs 15 residues. The CDR3 DNA reads as TGCAGCGTTGGGGGTAGCGTGGCGGGAAGCTTCGAGCAGTACTTC. Encoded protein: CSVGGSVAGSFEQYF.

This chain links TRBV5-1 with TRBJ2-7; no reliable D call. The V gene's germline CDR1 is SGHRS and CDR2 YFSETQ. Trimming removed 5 bases from V and 6 bases from J, with 15 bases in between. The CDR3 loop spans 13 amino acids. The CDR3 DNA is TGCGCCAGCAGGATCCCCTCGACACGCGAGCAGTACTTC. It specifies CASRIPSTREQYF. Together with reference TRBV5-1 and TRBJ2-7, the CDR3 gives the full variable domain: KAGVTQTPRYLIKTRGQQVTLSCSPISGHRSVSWYQQTPGQGLQFLFEYFSETQRNKGNFPGRFSGRQFSNSRSEMNVSTLELGDSALYLCASRIPSTREQYFGPGTRLTVT.

The gene calls are TRBV7-9 and TRBJ2-7, with D perhaps assigned TRBD1 or TRBD2 (5 bases each). V lost 7 bases and J 2 bases, leaving 12 bases between the germline ends. CDR3 length: 13 residues. Germline assignment: CDR1 SEHNR and CDR2 FQNEAQ (reference sequence). The CDR3 DNA follows: TGTGCCAGCAACCGGGGCAGCACCTACGAGCAGTACTTC. Its translation is CASNRGSTYEQYF.

This clonotype was counted only a few times. The V and J genes are TRBV11-2 and TRBJ2-5; 8 nucleotides align to TRBD1. The CDR3 covers 13 residues. Germline values: CDR1 SGHAT, CDR2 FQNNGV. Losses at the gene ends were 5 bases for V and 13 bases for J; bases not matched to a gene: 12. The CDR3 region is CASSLDRGTRVYF. As DNA, the CDR3 is TGTGCCAGCAGCCTCGACAGGGGAACCCGGGTGTACTTC.

This clonotype came up a few times. The rearrangement links TRBV6-1 to TRBJ2-7, with D unresolved. The CDR3 has 13 residues. V was shortened by 4 bases and J by 2 bases, with 9 bases between the two germline ends. The germline V gene encodes CDR1 MNHNS and CDR2 SASEGT. CDR3 amino acids: CASSGPTTYEQYF. The CDR3 DNA follows: TGTGCCAGCAGTGGGCCCACAACCTACGAGCAGTACTTC.

This clonotype was counted between two and nine times. The chain employs TRBV10-3 and TRBJ2-7; D gene unclear. The CDR3 spans 13 residues. Germline V gene lookup returns CDR1 ENHRY and CDR2 SYGVKD. With 2 bases removed from V and 1 base from J, the gap between germline ends came to 6 bases. The CDR3 nucleotides read TGTGCCATCAGTGAGACCATTTCCTACGAGCAGTACTTC. The encoded protein is CAISETISYEQYF.

This clonotype was counted between two and nine times. The chain combines TRBV7-3 with TRBJ1-3, with D perhaps matching TRBD1 (5 bases). The CDR3 extends over 14 amino acids. In germline, CDR1 is SGHTA, CDR2 FQGTGA. The V end lost 5 bases, the J end lost 0 bases, and 8 bases lay between the germline ends. CDR3 nucleotide sequence: TGTGCCAGCAGCGCTACAGGCTCTGGAAACACCATATATTTT. Translated: CASSATGSGNTIYF. The full variable domain, with the rest looked up from reference TRBV7-3 and TRBJ1-3, is GAGVSQTPSNKVTEKGKYVELRCDPISGHTALYWYRQSLGQGPEFLIYFQGTGAADDSGLPNDRFFAVRPEGSVSTLKIQRTERGDSAVYLCASSATGSGNTIYFGEGSWLTVV.

This clonotype was seen only a few times. The chain employs TRBV4-3 and TRBJ2-6, with no clear D. The V gene's germline CDR1 is LGHNA and CDR2 YSLEER. V lost 1 base, J lost 0 bases, and 4 bases lay in between. The CDR3 consists of 15 residues. The CDR3 coding sequence is TGCGCCAGCAGCCAAGGTCCCTCTGGGGCCAACGTCCTGACTTTC. Encoded protein: CASSQGPSGANVLTF.

This clonotype appeared many times. The chain carries TRBV5-1 and TRBJ2-4; TRBD2 matches at 8 bases. Losses at the gene ends were 4 bases for V and 8 bases for J; bases not matched to a gene: 8. CDR3 length: 14 residues. Germline V lookup: CDR1 SGHRS, CDR2 YFSETQ. CDR3 bases: TGCGCCAGCAGCGATTCAGCCGGGAGGGACATTCAGTACTTC. Residues: CASSDSAGRDIQYF.

The V call is TRBV5-5, the J call TRBJ2-5; D not certain. The CDR3 loop spans 11 amino acids. Germline lookup yields CDR1 SGHKS and CDR2 YYEKEE (reference sequence). Trimming shortened V by 4 bases and J by 9 bases, and 10 bases separated the two germline ends. The chain's CDR3 is CASSRLSAQYF. The CDR3 DNA is TGTGCCAGCAGCCGCCTTTCGGCCCAGTACTTC.

J is TRBJ1-1 and V is TRBV19; 11 nucleotides agree with TRBD1. Losses at the gene ends were 5 bases for V and 7 bases for J; bases not matched to a gene: 6. In germline, CDR1 is LNHDA, CDR2 SQIVND (reference sequence). The CDR3 runs to 14 residues. CDR3 sequence: CASSQVGQGVEAFF. The CDR3 nucleotides are TGTGCCAGTAGTCAAGTGGGACAGGGGGTTGAAGCTTTCTTT.

The CDR3 is CASSKEQGDYEQYF. The CDR3 region has the DNA TGTGCCAGCAGCAAAGAGCAGGGGGACTACGAGCAGTACTTC. The V call is TRBV21-1, the J call TRBJ2-7; TRBD1 is taken as the D call from the table, unchecked against the DNA. TRBV21-1 is described as a pseudogene. The CDR3 is made up of 14 amino acids.